Shown below are 26 T cell receptor beta chains from a single sample sequenced in a study of sequential checkpoint blockade in melanoma (dated by TCRdb to about 2019). Libraries were constructed by the immunoSEQ multiplex PCR assay. Imported from immuneACCESS, the table was reduced by TCRdb to in-frame sequences with V and J called. These copies leave out some clones; in studies compared against another copy, an unresolved V gene accounts for under half, and the cause of the remainder is not known. The sample has 2,000 to 3,000 clones on record, around 20% of them singletons. Over 15% of the sample comes from the top ten. What the treatment or condition label conveys for this sample: randomized to nivolumab then ipilimumab (arm A) or the reverse (arm B). The source was tumor tissue (inferred from file names), collected from a patient given nivolumab and ipilimumab in sequence. These receptors were collected from a human donor with melanoma.

This clone appeared a few times. The chain recombines TRBV6-8 with TRBJ1-3; D is perhaps TRBD1 (6 bases). V was trimmed by 5 bases and J by 3 bases, leaving 23 bases between them. Germline V CDR1 and CDR2: MNHGY, SAAAGT. The CDR3 spans 18 residues. The CDR3 DNA reads as TGTGCCAGCAGTGTTTCCACCCTTCCGGGGGCGCGTGGAAACACCATATATTTT. Encoded protein: CASSVSTLPGARGNTIYF.

This clone has only a few counts. The chain employs TRBV1 and TRBJ2-6. TRBV1 counts as a pseudogene. This CDR3 is 18 amino acids long. This CDR3 reads CTSSSHCLCTKRANVLTF. As DNA, the CDR3 is TGCACCAGCAGTTCGCATTGTTTGTGCACAAAGCGGGCCAACGTCCTGACTTTC.

The chain links TRBV18 to TRBJ2-7, with unresolved D. Per germline, CDR1 KGHSH and CDR2 LQKENI. The germline V and J ends were trimmed by 3 bases and 2 bases, with 5 bases remaining between them. The CDR3 sequence is 12 residues long. This CDR3 is CASSPGTYEQYF. The DNA for the CDR3 is TGTGCCAGCTCACCCGGAACCTACGAGCAGTACTTC.

This clone is classed as medium-sized (0.01 to 0.1%). V gene TRBV11-3 combines with J gene TRBJ1-1; TRBD1 might be the D (5 bases). V gave up 2 bases and J gave up 2 bases, with 15 bases separating them. CDR1 is SGHNT, CDR2 YENEEA, per germline. This CDR3 spans 16 amino acids. DNA of the CDR3: TGTGCCAGCAGCTTATACTTGGGGCAGCGAAACACTGAAGCTTTCTTT. Translating it yields CASSLYLGQRNTEAFF.

The chain employs TRBV28 and TRBJ1-2; a possible D gene is TRBD1 (5 bases). Germline V gene lookup returns CDR1 MDHEN and CDR2 SYDVKM. CDR3 length: 13 residues. Trimming cost V 6 bases and J 0 bases, with 8 bases left between them. DNA for the CDR3: TGTGCCAGCAGAGAACAGGCTAACTATGGCTACACCTTC. Its protein product is CASREQANYGYTF.

The chain joins TRBV11-3 to TRBJ2-3, with unresolved D. The CDR3 loop spans 15 amino acids. Trimming pared 5 bases from V and 2 bases from J, leaving 14 bases between. Germline CDR1 and CDR2: SGHNT and YENEEA. For the CDR3, the DNA is TGTGCCAGCAGCCTGCGCCCCACCAACACAGATACGCAGTATTTT. Encoded protein: CASSLRPTNTDTQYF.

This clone occurred a few times. V gene TRBV6-8 combines with J gene TRBJ2-7; D tentatively reads TRBD1 or TRBD2 (6 bases each). This CDR3 comprises 14 residues. From germline, CDR1 is MNHGY and CDR2 SAAAGT. Trimming removed 5 bases from V and 5 bases from J, with 16 bases in between. For the CDR3, the DNA is TGTGCCAGCAGTGTAGCGGACAGCCGTAACGAGCAGTACTTC. Its protein product is CASSVADSRNEQYF.

The chain recombines TRBV11-3 with TRBJ2-1; 9 positions match TRBD2. In germline, CDR1 is SGHNT, CDR2 YENEEA. J was trimmed by 0 bases and V by 5 bases; bases with no gene match: 8. This CDR3 spans 17 amino acids. The CDR3: CASSLGTSRISYNEQFF. The CDR3 coding sequence is TGTGCCAGCAGCCTCGGGACTAGCCGCATCTCCTACAATGAGCAGTTCTTC. Full variable domain (missing parts from reference TRBV11-3 and TRBJ2-1): EAGVVQSPRYKIIEKKQPVAFWCNPISGHNTLYWYLQNLGQGPELLIRYENEEAVDDSQLPKDRFSAERLKGVDSTLKIQPAELGDSAVYLCASSLGTSRISYNEQFFGPGTRLTVL.

By sample fraction, this clone is medium-sized (0.01 to 0.1%). The CDR3 is CASGLAGGVETQYF. In nucleotides, the CDR3 is TGTGCCAGCGGACTAGCGGGGGGGGTAGAGACCCAGTACTTC. The V gene is TRBV6-8, the J gene TRBJ2-5; TRBD2 matches at 15 bases. The CDR3 extends over 14 amino acids. J was trimmed by 4 bases and V by 8 bases; bases with no gene match: 2. Germline lookup yields CDR1 MNHGY and CDR2 SAAAGT.

The CDR3 protein is CASRRDINTDTQYF. The CDR3, as DNA: TGTGCCAGCAGACGGGACATTAACACAGATACGCAGTATTTT. V usage is TRBV28 and J usage is TRBJ2-3; a possible D gene is TRBD1 (6 bases). V was pared by 6 bases and J by 2 bases, with 12 bases between. CDR1 is MDHEN, CDR2 SYDVKM, per germline. The CDR3 runs to 14 residues.

This clone is medium-sized by share. The chain joins TRBV9 to TRBJ2-3; tentative D call: TRBD2 (5 bases). Germline assignment: CDR1 SGDLS and CDR2 YYNGEE. The CDR3 has 14 amino acids. V dropped 0 bases and J dropped 2 bases, with 7 bases sitting between them. The CDR3 bases are TGTGCCAGCAGCGTAGTCGGGGTCACAGATACGCAGTATTTT. Encoded protein: CASSVVGVTDTQYF.

This clone was picked up a small number of times. The chain has TRBV11-3 and TRBJ1-2, with 8 bases matching TRBD1. This CDR3 region has 15 residues. Germline CDR1 SGHNT, CDR2 YENEEA. V was clipped by 1 base and J by 5 bases; unmatched bases: 6. CDR3 in DNA: TGTGCCAGCAGCTTAGGAGGACAGGGAATGTATGGCTACACCTTC. The encoded protein is CASSLGGQGMYGYTF.

Within the sample, this clone is medium-sized. The CDR3 loop is CASRGLAGGEQFF. The CDR3 coding sequence is TGTGCCAGCAGGGGACTAGCGGGAGGAGAGCAGTTCTTC. V gene TRBV9 combines with J gene TRBJ2-1; 15 positions match TRBD2. From germline, CDR1 is SGDLS and CDR2 YYNGEE. The CDR3 extends over 13 amino acids. V lost 5 bases and J lost 10; bases outside the gene matches: 1.

The J gene is TRBJ2-7, the V gene TRBV18; 12 bases are a match to TRBD1. CDR3 length: 16 amino acids. The trim removed 1 base at V and 3 bases at J, leaving 4 bases unmatched. CDR1 is KGHSH, CDR2 LQKENI, per germline. CDR3 loop: CASSPRGQGAGYEQYF. The CDR3 nucleotides read TGTGCCAGCTCACCACGGGGACAGGGGGCCGGCTACGAGCAGTACTTC. The full variable domain, completed using reference TRBV18 and TRBJ2-7, is NAGVMQNPRHLVRRRGQEARLRCSPMKGHSHVYWYRQLPEEGLKFMVYLQKENIIDESGMPKERFSAEFPKEGPSILRIQQVVRGDSAAYFCASSPRGQGAGYEQYFGPGTRLTVT.

This rearrangement joins TRBV19 to TRBJ2-5, with D perhaps being TRBD1 or TRBD2 (5 bases each). The ends were cut back, 5 bases at V and 5 bases at J, with 15 bases in the middle. This CDR3 is 14 amino acids long. CDR1 and CDR2 from the germline V gene are LNHDA and SQIVND (reference sequence). This chain's CDR3 is CASSRDLEGETQYF. The CDR3 nucleotides are TGTGCCAGTAGTCGGGACCTCGAGGGGGAGACCCAGTACTTC. The entire variable domain, with the rest obtained from reference TRBV19 and TRBJ2-5, is as follows: DGGITQSPKYLFRKEGQNVTLSCEQNLNHDAMYWYRQDPGQGLRLIYYSQIVNDFQKGDIAEGYSVSREKKESFPLTVTSAQKNPTAFYLCASSRDLEGETQYFGPGTRLLVL.

This clone occurred a few times. The chain links TRBV12-5 to TRBJ2-3; no definite D call. Germline V gene sequence: CDR1 LGHNT, CDR2 FRNRAP. The CDR3 is 15 amino acids. CDR3 sequence (DNA): TGTGCCAGCAATAGAGAAGTCTCAAGGGCAGATACGCAGTATTTT. Amino acid sequence: CASNREVSRADTQYF.

This clone was seen repeatedly, ten times or more. This rearrangement joins TRBV7-1 to TRBJ1-1, with D perhaps matching TRBD1 (5 bases). TRBV7-1 carries the ORF label, with uncertain function. The CDR3 covers 13 residues. The germline V and J ends were trimmed by 4 bases and 4 bases, with 10 bases remaining between them. Here the CDR3 reads CASSLQEGTEAFF. In DNA, the CDR3 is TGTGCCAGCAGCTTACAGGAGGGCACTGAAGCTTTCTTT.

The gene calls are TRBV19 and TRBJ2-3, with 9 nucleotides matching TRBD2. This CDR3 contains 14 residues. V shed 3 bases, J shed 7 bases, and the junction held 5 bases outside the gene matches. Germline-derived CDR1 and CDR2 are LNHDA and SQIVND (reference sequence). The CDR3 DNA follows: TGTGCCAGTAGTATCGCTAGCGGGGTTTATACGCAGTATTTT. Translated: CASSIASGVYTQYF. The entire variable domain, with the rest obtained from reference TRBV19 and TRBJ2-3, is as follows: DGGITQSPKYLFRKEGQNVTLSCEQNLNHDAMYWYRQDPGQGLRLIYYSQIVNDFQKGDIAEGYSVSREKKESFPLTVTSAQKNPTAFYLCASSIASGVYTQYFGPGTRLTVL.

By its share, this clone is medium-sized. The rearrangement links TRBV6-1 to TRBJ1-3, with D hard to call. The germline CDR1 and CDR2 sequences are MNHNS and SASEGT. The CDR3 runs to 17 residues. V gave up 1 base and J gave up 0 bases, with 13 bases separating them. The chain's CDR3 is CASSEVGWGPSGNTIYF. CDR3 DNA sequence: TGTGCCAGCAGTGAAGTGGGATGGGGTCCCTCTGGAAACACCATATATTTT.

Only a few counts were recorded for this clone. The V call is TRBV6-8, the J call TRBJ2-7; a possible D gene is TRBD1 (6 bases). The CDR3 is 15 residues long. V lost 8 bases and J 0 bases, leaving 17 bases between the germline ends. The germline CDR1 and CDR2 sequences are MNHGY and SAAAGT. The CDR3 spells CASGNRDKSSYEQYF. CDR3 in DNA: TGTGCCAGCGGGAACCGGGACAAGAGCTCCTACGAGCAGTACTTC.

This clone was seen a handful of times. V gene TRBV6-8 combines with J gene TRBJ1-2, with unresolved D. From germline, CDR1 is MNHGY and CDR2 SAAAGT. The V and J ends lost 2 bases and 1 base respectively, with 14 bases between them. The CDR3 length is 16 residues. The CDR3 DNA reads as TGTGCCAGCAGTTACAGGGAGTCCAGGTTTAACTATGGCTACACCTTC. Translation: CASSYRESRFNYGYTF.

By sample share, this clone is medium-sized. The chain uses TRBV7-2 and TRBJ1-1; D is possibly TRBD1 (6 bases). CDR1 is SGHTA, CDR2 FQGNSA, per germline. CDR3 length: 13 residues. The V gene lost 5 bases and the J gene lost 4 bases, with 11 bases spanning the gap. CDR3 in amino acids: CASSRGGSTEAFF. The CDR3 bases are TGTGCCAGCAGCCGAGGGGGTAGCACTGAAGCTTTCTTT.

By share, this clone counts as medium-sized. The rearrangement uses TRBV11-3 and TRBJ1-4, with D tentatively TRBD1 (6 bases). Germline V gives CDR1 SGHNT, CDR2 YENEEA. V was shortened by 2 bases and J by 4 bases, with 8 bases between the two germline ends. This CDR3 comprises 14 residues. The CDR3 sequence: CASSLNRVNEKLFF. DNA for the CDR3: TGTGCCAGCAGCTTAAACAGGGTTAATGAAAAACTGTTTTTT. Using reference TRBV11-3 and TRBJ1-4 for the parts outside the CDR3, the full variable domain is EAGVVQSPRYKIIEKKQPVAFWCNPISGHNTLYWYLQNLGQGPELLIRYENEEAVDDSQLPKDRFSAERLKGVDSTLKIQPAELGDSAVYLCASSLNRVNEKLFFGSGTQLSVL.

The CDR3 region is CASSSTSGPYNEQFF. The CDR3 DNA reads TGTGCCAGCAGCTCGACTAGCGGGCCCTACAATGAGCAGTTCTTC. J is TRBJ2-1 and V is TRBV7-7; 10 bases fit TRBD2. The V gene end was trimmed by 4 bases and the J gene end by 2 bases; junction bases not matched to a gene: 2. The CDR3 totals 15 residues. CDR1 is SSHAT and CDR2 is FNYEAQ in the germline V gene (reference sequence).

J is TRBJ1-2 and V is TRBV25-1; the D is unclear. CDR1 and CDR2 (germline): MGHDK, SYGVNS. The germline V and J ends were trimmed by 1 base and 6 bases, with 6 bases remaining between them. The CDR3 sequence is 12 residues long. CDR3 nucleotides: TGTGCCAGCAGTGAATTGGGAGATGGCTACACCTTC. Translating it yields CASSELGDGYTF.

This clone has only a few counts. The chain has TRBV6-8 and TRBJ2-7; possibly TRBD2 for D (5 bases). CDR1 and CDR2 from the germline V gene are MNHGY and SAAAGT. The CDR3 has 14 amino acids. V was pared by 5 bases and J by 1 base, with 12 bases between. This CDR3 is CASSLEGRSYEQYF. In DNA form, the CDR3 reads TGTGCCAGCAGTCTAGAGGGTAGATCCTACGAGCAGTACTTC.